The sample holds many counts of the clone carrying this T cell receptor (beta chain). Antigen unknown. Compared with germline, one end of the junction differs, possibly owing to a read error. The CDR3 spans 14 residues. Germline loops: CDR1 SEHNR, CDR2 FQNEAQ (reference sequence). TCRdb passed the 5' RACE reads through MiXCR, listing each CDR3 protein once. Of tens of thousands of distinct CDR3 sequences listed, approximately 1.5% were seen once; the top ten hold around 8.8%. The data originate from a study of neurological immune-mediated disorders. Study-level points and caveats: Multiple sclerosis, the disease with the least TCR clonal expansion, fell below healthy controls, whereas HTLV-1-associated myelopathy showed the most. The absence of any CDR3 amino acid sequence shared by expanded clones across subjects suggests that repertoires were private in all groups.

The sequenced material came from PBMCs. The TCR sequence derives from a woman in her twenties or thirties with multiple sclerosis. This rearrangement joins TRBV7-9 to TRBJ2-5; the match to TRBD2 covers 11 bases. CDR3 nucleotides: TGTGCCAGCAGCCTAGCGGGGGGACAAGAGACCCAGTACTTC. As protein: CASSLAGGQETQYF.